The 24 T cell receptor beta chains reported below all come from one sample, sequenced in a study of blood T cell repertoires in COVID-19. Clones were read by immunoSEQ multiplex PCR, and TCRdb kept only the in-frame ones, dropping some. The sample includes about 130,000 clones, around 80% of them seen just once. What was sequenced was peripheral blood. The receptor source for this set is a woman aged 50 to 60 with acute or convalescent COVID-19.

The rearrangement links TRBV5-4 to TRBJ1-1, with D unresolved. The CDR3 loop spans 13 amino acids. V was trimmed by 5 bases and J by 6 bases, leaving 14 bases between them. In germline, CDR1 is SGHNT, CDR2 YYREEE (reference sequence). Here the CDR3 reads CASSHQPGSEAFF. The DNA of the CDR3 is TGTGCCAGCAGTCACCAACCGGGATCTGAAGCTTTCTTT.

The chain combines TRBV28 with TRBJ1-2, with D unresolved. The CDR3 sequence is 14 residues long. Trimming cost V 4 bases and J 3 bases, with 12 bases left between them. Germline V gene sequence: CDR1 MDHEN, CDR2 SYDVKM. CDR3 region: CASSSPQRYYGYTF. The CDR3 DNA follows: TGTGCCAGCAGTTCCCCGCAGCGATACTATGGCTACACCTTC.

CDR3 loop: CATRGRSSYEQYF. The CDR3 DNA follows: TGTGCCACGCGGGGCCGGAGCTCCTACGAGCAGTACTTC. This chain connects TRBV12-3 or TRBV12-4 to TRBJ2-7; D is perhaps TRBD2 (6 bases). The CDR3 runs to 13 residues. The V and J ends lost 10 bases and 0 bases respectively, with 13 bases between them.

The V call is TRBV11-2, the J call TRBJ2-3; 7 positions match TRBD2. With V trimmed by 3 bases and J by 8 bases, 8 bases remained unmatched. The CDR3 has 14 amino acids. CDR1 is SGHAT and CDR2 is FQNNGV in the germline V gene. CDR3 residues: CASSFITSVGTQYF. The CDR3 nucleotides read TGTGCCAGCAGCTTTATAACTAGCGTTGGTACGCAGTATTTT.

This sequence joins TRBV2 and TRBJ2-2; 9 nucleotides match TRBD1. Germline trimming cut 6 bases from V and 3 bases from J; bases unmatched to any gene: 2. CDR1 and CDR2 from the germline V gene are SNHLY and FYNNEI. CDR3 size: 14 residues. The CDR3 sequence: CASRTGGYTGELFF. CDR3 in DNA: TGTGCCAGCAGGACAGGGGGATACACCGGGGAGCTGTTTTTT.

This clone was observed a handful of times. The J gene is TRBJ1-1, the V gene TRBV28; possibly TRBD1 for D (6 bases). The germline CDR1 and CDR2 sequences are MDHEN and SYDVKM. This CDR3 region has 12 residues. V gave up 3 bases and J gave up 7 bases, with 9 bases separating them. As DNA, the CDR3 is TGTGCCAGCAGTTTGCGGACAGTTGAAGCTTTCTTT. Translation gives CASSLRTVEAFF.

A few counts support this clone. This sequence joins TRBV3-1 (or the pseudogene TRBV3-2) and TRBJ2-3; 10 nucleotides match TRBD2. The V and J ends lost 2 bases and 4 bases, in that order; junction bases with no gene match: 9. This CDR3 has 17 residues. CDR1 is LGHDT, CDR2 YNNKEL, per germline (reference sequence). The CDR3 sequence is CASSQNVAGGASDTQYF. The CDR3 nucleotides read TGTGCCAGCAGCCAAAATGTAGCGGGGGGAGCTTCAGATACGCAGTATTTT.

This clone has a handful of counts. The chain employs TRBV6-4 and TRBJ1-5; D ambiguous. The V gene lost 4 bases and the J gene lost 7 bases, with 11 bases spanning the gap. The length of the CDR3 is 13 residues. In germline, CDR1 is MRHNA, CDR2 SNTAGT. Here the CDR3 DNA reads TGTGCCAGCAGTGGAGAAAGAGGACAGCCCCAGCATTTT. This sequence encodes CASSGERGQPQHF.

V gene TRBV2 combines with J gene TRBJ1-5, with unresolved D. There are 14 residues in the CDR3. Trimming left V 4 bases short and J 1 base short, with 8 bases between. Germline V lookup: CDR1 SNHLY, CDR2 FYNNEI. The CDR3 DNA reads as TGTGCCAGCAGTGCCACATCAAGCAATCAGCCCCAGCATTTT. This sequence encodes CASSATSSNQPQHF.

The CDR3 loop reads CASSPGESYGYTF. CDR3 sequence (DNA): TGTGCCAGCAGCCCAGGGGAGTCCTATGGCTACACCTTC. The chain links TRBV14 to TRBJ1-2, with a weak D call TRBD1 (6 bases). Trimming shortened V by 4 bases and J by 4 bases, and 10 bases separated the two germline ends. CDR1 and CDR2 (germline): SGHDN, FVKESK. The CDR3 consists of 13 residues. Full variable domain (outside the CDR3, taken from reference TRBV14 and TRBJ1-2): EAGVTQFPSHSVIEKGQTVTLRCDPISGHDNLYWYRRVMGKEIKFLLHFVKESKQDESGMPNNRFLAERTGGTYSTLKVQPAELEDSGVYFCASSPGESYGYTFGSGTRLTVV.

The CDR3 sequence is CATSRDSPGAENEQFF. CDR3 sequence (DNA): TGTGCCACCAGCAGAGATTCGCCAGGGGCCGAGAATGAGCAGTTCTTC. The chain has TRBV15 and TRBJ2-1; possible D gene TRBD1, 6 bases. Trimming removed 0 bases from V and 7 bases from J, with 16 bases in between. The germline V gene has CDR1 LNHNV and CDR2 YYDKDF (reference sequence). This CDR3 is built from 16 residues. The full variable domain, rest sourced from reference TRBV15 and TRBJ2-1, is DAMVIQNPRYQVTQFGKPVTLSCSQTLNHNVMYWYQQKSSQAPKLLFHYYDKDFNNEADTPDNFQSRRPNTSFCFLDIRSPGLGDTAMYLCATSRDSPGAENEQFFGPGTRLTVL.

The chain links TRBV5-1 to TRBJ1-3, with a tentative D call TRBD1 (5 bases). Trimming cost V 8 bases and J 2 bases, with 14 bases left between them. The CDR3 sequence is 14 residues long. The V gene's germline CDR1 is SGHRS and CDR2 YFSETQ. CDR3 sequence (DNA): TGCGCCAGTATGCACGGGGGGACTGGAAACACCATATATTTT. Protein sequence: CASMHGGTGNTIYF.

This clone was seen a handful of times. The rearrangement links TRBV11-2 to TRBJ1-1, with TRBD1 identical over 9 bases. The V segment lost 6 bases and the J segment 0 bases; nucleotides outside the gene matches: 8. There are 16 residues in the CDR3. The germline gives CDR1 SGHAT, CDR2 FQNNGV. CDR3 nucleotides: TGTGCCAGCAGAACAACCGGGACAGGGATGAACACTGAAGCTTTCTTT. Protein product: CASRTTGTGMNTEAFF.

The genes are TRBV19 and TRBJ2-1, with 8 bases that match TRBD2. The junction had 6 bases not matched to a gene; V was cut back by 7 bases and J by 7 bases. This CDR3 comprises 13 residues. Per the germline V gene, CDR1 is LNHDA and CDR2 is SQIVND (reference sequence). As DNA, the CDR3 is TGTGCCAGTACACCGGGGGGGGCTAATGAGCAGTTCTTC. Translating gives CASTPGGANEQFF.

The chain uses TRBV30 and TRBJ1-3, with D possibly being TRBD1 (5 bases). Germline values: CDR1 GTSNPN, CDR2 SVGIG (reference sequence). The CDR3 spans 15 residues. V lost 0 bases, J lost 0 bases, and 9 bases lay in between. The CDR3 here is CAWSVGALSGNTIYF. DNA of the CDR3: TGTGCCTGGAGTGTTGGGGCCCTCTCTGGAAACACCATATATTTT.

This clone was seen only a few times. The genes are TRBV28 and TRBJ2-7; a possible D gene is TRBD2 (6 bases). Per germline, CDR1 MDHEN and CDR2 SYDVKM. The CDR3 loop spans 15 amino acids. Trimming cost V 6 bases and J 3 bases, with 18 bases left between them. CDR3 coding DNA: TGTGCCAGCAGCCATAGCGGAACGACGAACTACGAGCAGTACTTC. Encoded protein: CASSHSGTTNYEQYF.

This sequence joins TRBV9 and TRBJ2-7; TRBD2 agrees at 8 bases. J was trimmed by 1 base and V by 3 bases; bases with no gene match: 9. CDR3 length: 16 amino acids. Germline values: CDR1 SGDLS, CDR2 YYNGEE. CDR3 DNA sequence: TGTGCCAGCAGCGCGGTCAGCGGGAGTGGGTCCTACGAGCAGTACTTC. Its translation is CASSAVSGSGSYEQYF.

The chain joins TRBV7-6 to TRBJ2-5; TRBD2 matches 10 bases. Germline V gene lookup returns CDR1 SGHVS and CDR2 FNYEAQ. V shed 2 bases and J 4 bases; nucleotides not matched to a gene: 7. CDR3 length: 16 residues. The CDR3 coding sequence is TGTGCCAGCAGCTTATTTTCTAGCGGGGGCACAGAGACCCAGTACTTC. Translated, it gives CASSLFSSGGTETQYF.

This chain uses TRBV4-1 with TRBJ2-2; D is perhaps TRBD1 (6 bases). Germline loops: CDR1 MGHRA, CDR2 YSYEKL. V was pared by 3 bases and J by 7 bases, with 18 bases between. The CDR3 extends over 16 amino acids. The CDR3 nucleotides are TGCGCCAGCAGCCAGGTTTTACAGGGAACTAACGGGGAGCTGTTTTTT. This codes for CASSQVLQGTNGELFF.

This chain's CDR3 is CASSLTGGLNTEAFF. The CDR3 nucleotides read TGCGCCAGCAGCTTGACAGGGGGCCTGAACACTGAAGCTTTCTTT. This chain uses TRBV5-1 with TRBJ1-1; 9 bases map to TRBD1. The CDR3 contains 15 residues. CDR1 and CDR2 (germline): SGHRS, YFSETQ. Trimming cost V 1 base and J 0 bases; bases outside gene matches: 1.

The CDR3 sequence: CASSVGGVGEVYGYTF. The CDR3 DNA sequence: TGTGCCAGCAGCGTAGGGGGGGTCGGTGAGGTCTATGGCTACACCTTC. J is TRBJ1-2 and V is TRBV9; a weak D match, TRBD1 (5 bases). Germline assignment: CDR1 SGDLS and CDR2 YYNGEE. This CDR3 has 16 amino acids. The V and J ends lost 0 bases and 4 bases respectively, with 16 bases between them.

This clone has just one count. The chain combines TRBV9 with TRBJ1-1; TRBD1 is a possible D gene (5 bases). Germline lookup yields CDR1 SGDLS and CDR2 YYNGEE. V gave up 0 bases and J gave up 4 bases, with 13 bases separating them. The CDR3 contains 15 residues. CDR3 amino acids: CASSVGGEQGTEAFF. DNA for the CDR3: TGTGCCAGCAGCGTAGGGGGCGAGCAGGGCACTGAAGCTTTCTTT. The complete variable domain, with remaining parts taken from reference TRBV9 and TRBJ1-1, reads DSGVTQTPKHLITATGQRVTLRCSPRSGDLSVYWYQQSLDQGLQFLIQYYNGEERAKGNILERFSAQQFPDLHSELNLSSLELGDSALYFCASSVGGEQGTEAFFGQGTRLTVV.

The CDR3 region is CASKQKPGSDQPQHF. CDR3 DNA: TGTGCCAGTAAGCAGAAACCGGGGAGCGATCAGCCCCAGCATTTT. This sequence joins TRBV19 and TRBJ1-5, with unresolved D. The CDR3 consists of 15 residues. V was cut by 7 bases and J by 5 bases, with 18 bases left in between. Germline assignment: CDR1 LNHDA and CDR2 SQIVND (reference sequence).

The CDR3 spells CATSRTGPNEQYF. The DNA for the CDR3 is TGTGCCACCAGCAGGACAGGGCCAAACGAGCAGTACTTC. This rearrangement joins TRBV15 to TRBJ2-7, with 7 bases that match TRBD1. Germline trimming cut 3 bases from V and 5 bases from J; bases unmatched to any gene: 4. CDR1 is LNHNV and CDR2 is YYDKDF in the germline V gene (reference sequence). CDR3 length: 13 residues. The full variable domain, with the rest looked up from reference TRBV15 and TRBJ2-7, is DAMVIQNPRYQVTQFGKPVTLSCSQTLNHNVMYWYQQKSSQAPKLLFHYYDKDFNNEADTPDNFQSRRPNTSFCFLDIRSPGLGDTAMYLCATSRTGPNEQYFGPGTRLTVT.